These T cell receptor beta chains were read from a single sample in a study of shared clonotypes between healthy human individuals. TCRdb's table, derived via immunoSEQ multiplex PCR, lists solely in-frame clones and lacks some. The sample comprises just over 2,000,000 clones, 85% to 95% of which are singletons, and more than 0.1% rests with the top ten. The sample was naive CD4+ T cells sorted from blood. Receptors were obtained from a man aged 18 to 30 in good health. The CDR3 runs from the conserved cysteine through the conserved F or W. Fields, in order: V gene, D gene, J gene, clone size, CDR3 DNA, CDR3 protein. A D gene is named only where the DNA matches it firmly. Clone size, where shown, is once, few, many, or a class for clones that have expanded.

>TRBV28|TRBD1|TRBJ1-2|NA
TGTGCCAGCAGTCGGACAGGGTCTAACTATGGCTACACCTTC
CASSRTGSNYGYTF
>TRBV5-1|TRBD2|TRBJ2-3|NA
TGCGCCAGTTGCTTGGGCGGCGGGAGAGGGTCAGATACGCAGTATTTT
CASCLGGGRGSDTQYF
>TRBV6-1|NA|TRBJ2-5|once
TGTGCCAGCAGTGAAGGGACAGCCTACTTTCAAGAGACCCAGTACTTC
CASSEGTAYFQETQYF
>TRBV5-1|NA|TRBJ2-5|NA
TGCGCCAGCAGCTATCCAGGGGGGGAGACCCAGTACTTC
CASSYPGGETQYF
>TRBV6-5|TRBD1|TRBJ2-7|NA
TGTGCCAGCAGTTACTCGGGGACAGGGGTTTACGAGCAGTACTTC
CASSYSGTGVYEQYF
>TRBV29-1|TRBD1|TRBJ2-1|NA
TGCAGCGCCAAAAGAGAGGGGGCACGGGAGCAGTTCTTC
CSAKREGAREQFF
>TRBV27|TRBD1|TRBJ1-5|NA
TGTGCCAGCAGTGGACAGGGGCCCAATCAGCCCCAGCATTTT
CASSGQGPNQPQHF
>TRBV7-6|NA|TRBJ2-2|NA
TGTGCCAGCAGCTTACCGGGCGGGGAGCTGTTTTTT
CASSLPGGELFF
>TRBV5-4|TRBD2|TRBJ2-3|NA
TGTGCCAGCAGCTTGGCCGGACTAGCGGGGGGTCCAAGCACAGATACGCAGTATTTT
CASSLAGLAGGPSTDTQYF
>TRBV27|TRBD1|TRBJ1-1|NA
TGTGCCAGCAGTTCGGTGACAGGGCGCGCTGAAGCTTTCTTT
CASSSVTGRAEAFF
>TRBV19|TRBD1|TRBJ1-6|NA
TGTGCCAGTAGTCTGGACAGGAATTCACCCCTCCACTTT
CASSLDRNSPLHF
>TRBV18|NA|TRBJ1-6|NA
TGTGCCAGCTCACCAATGGACGGCCGGGGGCTCCCCCTCCACTTT
CASSPMDGRGLPLHF
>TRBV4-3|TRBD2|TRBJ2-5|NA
TGCGCCAGCAGCCAAGATTGGGGTCTAGCGGGAGGGCCGCAGGAGACCCAGTACTTC
CASSQDWGLAGGPQETQYF
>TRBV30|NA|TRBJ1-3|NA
TGTGCCGCCCAGCAGGGAAACTCTGGAAACACCATATATTTT
CAAQQGNSGNTIYF
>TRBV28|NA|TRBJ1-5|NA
TGTGCCAGCAGTTTAACCGCCTTAAATCAGCCCCAGCATTTT
CASSLTALNQPQHF
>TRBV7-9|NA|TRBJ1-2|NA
TGTGCCAGCAGCTTAGCTGGGGCCGTGGATGGCTACACCTTC
CASSLAGAVDGYTF
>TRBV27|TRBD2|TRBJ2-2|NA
TGTGCCAGCAGTTTTCGGACTAGCTACATTCGCTACGGGGAGCTGTTTTTT
CASSFRTSYIRYGELFF
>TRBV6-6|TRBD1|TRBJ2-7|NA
TGTGCCAGCAGTTACCTCGACAGGGGCTACGAGCAGTACTTC
CASSYLDRGYEQYF
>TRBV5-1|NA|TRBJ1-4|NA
TGCGCCAGCAGAGTCGACGGAGACCTTGTGAAGGAACTGTTTTTT
CASRVDGDLVKELFF
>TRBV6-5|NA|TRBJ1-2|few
TGTGCCAGCAGCCGAAGACCTTATGGCTACACCTTC
CASSRRPYGYTF
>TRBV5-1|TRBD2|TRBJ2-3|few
TGCGCCAGCAGCTTGGAGGGACTAGCGGGCGCAGATACGCAGTATTTT
CASSLEGLAGADTQYF
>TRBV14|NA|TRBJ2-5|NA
TGTGCCAGCAGCACTGGAGAGACCCAGTACTTC
CASSTGETQYF
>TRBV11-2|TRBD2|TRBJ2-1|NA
TGTGCCAGCAGCTTAAAGGGACTAGCGGGTGAGCAGTTCTTC
CASSLKGLAGEQFF
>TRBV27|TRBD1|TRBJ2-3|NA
TGTGCCAGCAGTATGGCAGGGGGCTGGTCTGTCACAGATACGCAGTATTTT
CASSMAGGWSVTDTQYF
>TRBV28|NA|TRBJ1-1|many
TGTGCCAGCAGTAGACAGGCCGAAGCTTTCTTT
CASSRQAEAFF
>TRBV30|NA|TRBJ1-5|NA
TGTGCCTGGAGTCCCTCGCCTGGCAATCAGCCCCAGCATTTT
CAWSPSPGNQPQHF
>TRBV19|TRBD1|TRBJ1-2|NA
TGTGCCAGTGGACAGGGAAGTACTGGCTACACCTTC
CASGQGSTGYTF
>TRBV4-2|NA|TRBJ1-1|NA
TGTGCCAGCAGCCAAGACAGATTGAACACTGAAGCTTTCTTT
CASSQDRLNTEAFF
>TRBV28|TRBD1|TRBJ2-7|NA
TGTGCCAGCAGTCTAGAGAGGCGGACAGGGGCGCCGGCGCAGTACTTC
CASSLERRTGAPAQYF
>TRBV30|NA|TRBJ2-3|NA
TGTGCCTGGAGAGGTGGGGGCCTAAGCACAGATACGCAGTATTTT
CAWRGGGLSTDTQYF
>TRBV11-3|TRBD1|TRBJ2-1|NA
TGTGCCAGCAGCTTAGGCCGACAGGGTAGGGGTGAGCAGTTCTTC
CASSLGRQGRGEQFF
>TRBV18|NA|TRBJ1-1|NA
TGTGCCAGCTCACCAGGGGTCCAGGACAGTGAAGCTTTCTTT
CASSPGVQDSEAFF
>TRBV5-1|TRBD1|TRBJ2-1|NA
TGCGCCAGCAGCCCGGACAGGGGGCGAAATAAGCAGTTCTTC
CASSPDRGRNKQFF
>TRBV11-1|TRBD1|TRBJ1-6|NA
TGTGCCAGCAGCATAGGACAGGCAGGGGCTTCACCCCTCCACTTT
CASSIGQAGASPLHF
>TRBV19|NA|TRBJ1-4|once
TGTGCCAGTAGTCGCACAGGTCACCCTAATGAAAAACTGTTTTTT
CASSRTGHPNEKLFF
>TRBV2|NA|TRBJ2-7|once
TGTGCCAGCAGCGCCGAAGGGGGGCCATCGTACGAGCAGTACTTC
CASSAEGGPSYEQYF
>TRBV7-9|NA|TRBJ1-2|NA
TGTGCCAGCAGCTTATTACAGGGAGGGGGAGACTATGGCTACACCTTC
CASSLLQGGGDYGYTF
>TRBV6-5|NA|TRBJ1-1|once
TGTGCCAGCATTTCCCCCGGCGGGGCGAAGGAAGCTTTCTTT
CASISPGGAKEAFF
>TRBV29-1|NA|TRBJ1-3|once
TGCAGCGTTGATGACTTCTCTGGAAACACCATATATTTT
CSVDDFSGNTIYF
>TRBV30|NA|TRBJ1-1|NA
TGTGCCTGGAGTGTTGCAGTAACGGCTTTCTTT
CAWSVAVTAFF
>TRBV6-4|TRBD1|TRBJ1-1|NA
TGTGCCAGCAGTTCGACCGGGACAGGGAACACTGAAGCTTTCTTT
CASSSTGTGNTEAFF
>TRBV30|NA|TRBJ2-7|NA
TGTGCCTGGACGGGCAGCTCCTACGAGCAGTACTTC
CAWTGSSYEQYF
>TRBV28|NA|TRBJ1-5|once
TGTGCCACCCTCGCCGGGACCGTGGTGCCCCAGCATTTT
CATLAGTVVPQHF
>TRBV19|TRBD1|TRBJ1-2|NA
TGTGCCAGTAGTGACCCTCGGACAGGGTCAGGCTATGGCTACACCTTC
CASSDPRTGSGYGYTF
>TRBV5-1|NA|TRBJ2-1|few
TGCGCCAGCAGCTTGGAGGGGAATGAGCAGTTCTTC
CASSLEGNEQFF
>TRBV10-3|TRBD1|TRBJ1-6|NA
TGTGCCATCAGTGAGGGACAGGGTAATTCACCCCTCCACTTT
CAISEGQGNSPLHF
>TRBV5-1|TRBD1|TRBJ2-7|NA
TGCGCCAGCAGCTTGGCCCGGGACAGGAGGGGAGAGCAGTACTTC
CASSLARDRRGEQYF